Each of the 9 T cell receptor beta chains below was sequenced from the same sample in a study of blood T cell repertoires in COVID-19 (dated by TCRdb to 2018 to 2020). Libraries were made using the immunoSEQ multiplex PCR assay. Not all clones reach the TCRdb copy of this immuneACCESS table, which keeps in-frame sequences only. Checked studies attribute under half of the gap to unresolved V genes and leave the rest unexplained. The sample records fewer than 500,000 clones, roughly 90% of which are singletons. The ten largest clones capture around 0.92% of the sample. Sequenced sample: peripheral blood. The receptor set was obtained from a man younger than 35 with COVID-19, enrolled during active disease.

The V call is TRBV2, the J call TRBJ1-1; 10 bases fit TRBD1. CDR3 length equals 11 residues. The V segment lost 5 bases and the J segment 11 bases; nucleotides outside the gene matches: 2. The germline gives CDR1 SNHLY, CDR2 FYNNEI. As DNA, the CDR3 is TGTGCCAGCAGTCGACAGGGGGCGGCTTTCTTT. It codes for CASSRQGAAFF.

The CDR3 loop reads CACSRGQDAFF. CDR3 nucleotides: TGTGCCTGTTCCAGGGGGCAAGATGCTTTCTTT. The chain links TRBV30 to TRBJ1-1, with 8 bases matching TRBD1. The CDR3 length is 11 residues. J gave up 11 bases and V 6 bases, and 8 bases lay outside the gene matches. Germline values: CDR1 GTSNPN, CDR2 SVGIG (reference sequence).

This chain links TRBV5-1 with TRBJ2-2, with a possible D match to TRBD2 (6 bases). The CDR3 is 14 amino acids. Germline V gene sequence: CDR1 SGHRS, CDR2 YFSETQ. The V end lost 7 bases, the J end lost 6 bases, and 16 bases lay between the germline ends. In DNA, the CDR3 is TGCGCCAGCGCACTAGGACTATCAGCCGGGGAGCTGTTTTTT. It encodes CASALGLSAGELFF.

This chain connects TRBV2 to TRBJ2-7, with TRBD1 matching over 12 bases. The trim removed 7 bases at V and 6 bases at J, leaving 7 bases unmatched. This CDR3 region has 14 residues. Per germline, CDR1 SNHLY and CDR2 FYNNEI. CDR3 DNA sequence: TGTGCCAGCATCAGGGGACAGGGGGCAGGCGAGCAGTACTTC. It encodes CASIRGQGAGEQYF.

CDR3 sequence (DNA): TGTGCCAGCAGCTTATATCGGGCGGGAGCAGAGACCCAGTACTTC. Its translation is CASSLYRAGAETQYF. This rearrangement joins TRBV7-2 to TRBJ2-5, with 7 bases matching TRBD2. Germline trimming cut 2 bases from V and 4 bases from J; bases unmatched to any gene: 7. CDR3 length equals 15 residues. Germline CDR1 is SGHTA and CDR2 is FQGNSA. The full variable domain, with the rest looked up from reference TRBV7-2 and TRBJ2-5, is GAGVSQSPSNKVTEKGKDVELRCDPISGHTALYWYRQSLGQGLEFLIYFQGNSAPDKSGLPSDRFSAERTGGSVSTLTIQRTQQEDSAVYLCASSLYRAGAETQYFGPGTRLLVL.

The chain uses TRBV14 and TRBJ2-2; unclear D gene. CDR3 length: 14 amino acids. Germline assignment: CDR1 SGHDN and CDR2 FVKESK. V lost 1 base and J 4 bases, leaving 7 bases between the germline ends. In DNA form, the CDR3 reads TGTGCCAGCAGCCAAGTTCTCTCCACCGGGGAGCTGTTTTTT. Translation gives CASSQVLSTGELFF.

The chain couples TRBV7-9 to TRBJ2-5; 7 nucleotides align to TRBD1. Trimming removed 5 bases from V and 4 bases from J; junction bases left unmatched: 4. The CDR3 is 13 amino acids. Per germline, CDR1 SEHNR and CDR2 FQNEAQ (reference sequence). As DNA, the CDR3 is TGTGCCAGCAGCGAGACAGGGCCAGAGACCCAGTACTTC. As protein: CASSETGPETQYF.

Regarding this clone: Distinct nucleotide sequences in the sample also encode this CDR3. V usage is TRBV15 and J usage is TRBJ1-3; possibly TRBD1 for D (6 bases). The V gene's germline CDR1 is LNHNV and CDR2 YYDKDF (reference sequence). The CDR3 covers 15 residues. Trimming stripped 5 bases from V and 0 bases from J, with 11 bases between. Written as DNA, the CDR3 is TGTGCCACCAGCCGTGACAGGAGCTCTGGAAACACCATATATTTT. Encoded protein: CATSRDRSSGNTIYF.

The rearrangement uses TRBV20-1 and TRBJ2-4; 12 bases are a match to TRBD1. J was trimmed by 9 bases and V by 3 bases; bases with no gene match: 12. The CDR3 has 16 residues. CDR1 and CDR2 from the germline V gene are DFQATT and SNEGSKA (reference sequence). Written as DNA, the CDR3 is TGCAGTGCTAGTAAGCCTCCGGGACAGGGGGCGGGCATTCAGTACTTC. Its translation: CSASKPPGQGAGIQYF.